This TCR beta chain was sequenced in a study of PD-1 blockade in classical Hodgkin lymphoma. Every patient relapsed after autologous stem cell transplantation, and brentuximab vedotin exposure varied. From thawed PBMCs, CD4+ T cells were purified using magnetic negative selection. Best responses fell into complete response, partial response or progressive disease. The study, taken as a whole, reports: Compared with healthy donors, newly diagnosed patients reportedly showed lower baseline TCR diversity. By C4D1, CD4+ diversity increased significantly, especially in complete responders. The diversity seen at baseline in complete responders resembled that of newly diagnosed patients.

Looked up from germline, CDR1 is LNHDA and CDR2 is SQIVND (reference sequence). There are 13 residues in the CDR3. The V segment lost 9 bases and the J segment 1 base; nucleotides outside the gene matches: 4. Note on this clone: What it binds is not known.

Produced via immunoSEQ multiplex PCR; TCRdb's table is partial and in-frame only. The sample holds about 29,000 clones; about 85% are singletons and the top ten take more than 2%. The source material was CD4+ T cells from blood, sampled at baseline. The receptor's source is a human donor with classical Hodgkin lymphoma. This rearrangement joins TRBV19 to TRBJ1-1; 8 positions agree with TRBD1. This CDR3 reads CASSDRENTEAFF. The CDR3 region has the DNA TGTGCCAGCTCGGACAGGGAGAACACTGAAGCTTTCTTT. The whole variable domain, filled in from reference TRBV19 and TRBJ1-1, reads DGGITQSPKYLFRKEGQNVTLSCEQNLNHDAMYWYRQDPGQGLRLIYYSQIVNDFQKGDIAEGYSVSREKKESFPLTVTSAQKNPTAFYLCASSDRENTEAFFGQGTRLTVV.